Listed here is a single TCR beta chain. These data belong to a study of blood T cell repertoires in COVID-19. Whole-study context: Acute and convalescent COVID-19 specimens originated in the United States, Italy and Spain.

Clones were sequenced by immunoSEQ multiplex PCR, and TCRdb holds only the in-frame ones, with some missing. The table lists about 140,000 clones, over 70% of them singletons. The germline CDR1 and CDR2 sequences are SEHNR and FQNEAQ (reference sequence). V shed 5 bases, J shed 6 bases, and the junction held 5 bases outside the gene matches. The CDR3 loop spans 14 amino acids. Input material: peripheral blood. The clonotype was recovered from a man aged 60 to 75 with active or convalescent COVID-19. The chain combines TRBV7-9 with TRBJ1-1; 11 nucleotides match TRBD1. The DNA of the CDR3 is TGTGCCAGCAGCCATTCGGACAGGGGGCCTGAAGCTTTCTTT. Its protein is CASSHSDRGPEAFF.